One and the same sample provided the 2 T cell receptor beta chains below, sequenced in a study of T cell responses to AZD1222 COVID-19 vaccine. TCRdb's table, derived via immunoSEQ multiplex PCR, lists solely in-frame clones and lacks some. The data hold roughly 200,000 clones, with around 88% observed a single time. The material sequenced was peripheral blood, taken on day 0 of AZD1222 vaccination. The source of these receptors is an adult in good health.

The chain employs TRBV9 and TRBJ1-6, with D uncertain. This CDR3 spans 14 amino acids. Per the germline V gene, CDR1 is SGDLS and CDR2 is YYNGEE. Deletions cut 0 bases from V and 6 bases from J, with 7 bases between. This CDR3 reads CASSVGGVNSPLHF. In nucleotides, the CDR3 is TGTGCCAGCAGCGTAGGGGGAGTTAATTCACCCCTCCACTTT. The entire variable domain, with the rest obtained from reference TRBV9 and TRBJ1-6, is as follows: DSGVTQTPKHLITATGQRVTLRCSPRSGDLSVYWYQQSLDQGLQFLIQYYNGEERAKGNILERFSAQQFPDLHSELNLSSLELGDSALYFCASSVGGVNSPLHFGNGTRLTVT.

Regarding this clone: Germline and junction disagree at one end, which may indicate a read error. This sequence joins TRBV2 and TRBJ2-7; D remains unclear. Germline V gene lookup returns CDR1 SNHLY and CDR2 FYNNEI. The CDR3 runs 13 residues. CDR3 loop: CASSESTPYGQYF. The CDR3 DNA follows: TGTGCCAGCAGTGAATCCACCCCTTACGGGCAGTACTTC. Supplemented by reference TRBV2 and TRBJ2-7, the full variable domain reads EPEVTQTPSHQVTQMGQEVILRCVPISNHLYFYWYRQILGQKVEFLVSFYNNEISEKSEIFDDQFSVERPDGSNFTLKIRSTKLEDSAMYFCASSESTPYGQYFGPGTRLTVT.